Below, 10 T cell receptor beta chains from the same sample are listed, as sequenced in a study of blood T cell repertoires in COVID-19 (dated by TCRdb to the early 2020s). Library method: the immunoSEQ multiplex PCR assay. Drawn from immuneACCESS, this table holds only the in-frame rearrangements with V and J called that TCRdb kept. Clones are partly lost; checked studies trace under half to an unresolved V gene and leave the rest unexplained. Recorded for this sample are about 180,000 clones; about four fifths of them occurred a single time. Jointly, the top ten make up 8.1% of the sample. The sample comprised peripheral blood. The receptor set was obtained from an older woman with COVID-19, enrolled during active disease.

This chain connects TRBV28 to TRBJ1-5; 7 positions match TRBD1. The V segment lost 6 bases and the J segment 2 bases; nucleotides outside the gene matches: 7. Germline V gene lookup returns CDR1 MDHEN and CDR2 SYDVKM. This CDR3 is built from 15 residues. CDR3 in DNA: TGTGCCAGCAGCCCCGTAGGGGGCGGCAATCAGCCCCAGCATTTT. Its protein is CASSPVGGGNQPQHF. Together with reference TRBV28 and TRBJ1-5, the CDR3 gives the full variable domain: DVKVTQSSRYLVKRTGEKVFLECVQDMDHENMFWYRQDPGLGLRLIYFSYDVKMKEKGDIPEGYSVSREKKERFSLILESASTNQTSMYLCASSPVGGGNQPQHFGDGTRLSIL.

The chain uses TRBV28 and TRBJ1-2, with TRBD1 matching over 11 bases. This CDR3 contains 15 residues. The V gene's germline CDR1 is MDHEN and CDR2 SYDVKM. J gave up 4 bases and V 3 bases, and 4 bases lay outside the gene matches. CDR3 nucleotide sequence: TGTGCCAGCAGTTTCCAGGGACAGGGGGTCTATGGCTACACCTTC. Amino acid sequence: CASSFQGQGVYGYTF.

The CDR3 loop is CASSLVGQGNTEAFF. CDR3 sequence (DNA): TGCGCCAGCAGCTTGGTGGGACAGGGGAACACTGAAGCTTTCTTT. The chain uses TRBV5-1 and TRBJ1-1, with 9 positions matching TRBD1. The J segment lost 1 base and the V segment lost 0 bases, leaving 1 base of the junction unmatched. The germline V gene encodes CDR1 SGHRS and CDR2 YFSETQ. CDR3 size: 15 residues.

CDR3 protein: CASSTVGQDFTGELFF. CDR3 DNA: TGTGCCAGCAGCACCGTGGGACAGGACTTCACCGGGGAGCTGTTTTTT. The chain recombines TRBV9 with TRBJ2-2, with 8 positions matching TRBD1. The CDR3 loop spans 16 amino acids. Germline lookup yields CDR1 SGDLS and CDR2 YYNGEE. Germline trimming cut 4 bases from V and 4 bases from J; bases unmatched to any gene: 9.

This clone was observed a single time. The chain is built from TRBV13 and TRBJ2-1, with TRBD2 matching 8 bases. This CDR3 region has 14 residues. With 6 bases clipped from V and 5 bases from J, the junction kept 6 bases outside the gene matches. Germline V CDR1 and CDR2: PRHDT, FYEKMQ (reference sequence). The CDR3 sequence: CASSLAGAHNEQFF. The CDR3 coding sequence is TGTGCCAGCAGTCTAGCGGGTGCCCACAATGAGCAGTTCTTC.

The chain combines TRBV7-9 with TRBJ1-4; D might be TRBD1 (5 bases). Looked up from germline, CDR1 is SEHNR and CDR2 is FQNEAQ (reference sequence). The CDR3 is 14 amino acids. Trimming took 5 bases from V and 4 from J, leaving 11 bases between them. CDR3 region: CASSLGDSNEKLFF. The CDR3 bases are TGTGCCAGCAGCCTAGGAGACAGTAATGAAAAACTGTTTTTT. The entire variable domain, with the rest obtained from reference TRBV7-9 and TRBJ1-4, is as follows: DTGVSQNPRHKITKRGQNVTFRCDPISEHNRLYWYRQTLGQGPEFLTYFQNEAQLEKSRLLSDRFSAERPKGSFSTLEIQRTEQGDSAMYLCASSLGDSNEKLFFGSGTQLSVL.

J is TRBJ2-5 and V is TRBV4-1; 12 bases fit TRBD2. The ends lost 0 bases at V and 4 bases at J; junction bases unmatched: 9. Germline CDR1 and CDR2: MGHRA and YSYEKL. This CDR3 has 18 amino acids. The CDR3, as DNA: TGCGCCAGCAGCCAAGATTGGACTAGCGGGGTCCAACGAGAGACCCAGTACTTC. Translating it yields CASSQDWTSGVQRETQYF.

The chain has TRBV28 and TRBJ1-1; a weak D match, TRBD1 (5 bases). V lost 5 bases, J lost 5 bases, and 21 bases lay in between. Germline V gene lookup returns CDR1 MDHEN and CDR2 SYDVKM. The CDR3 loop spans 16 amino acids. The CDR3 nucleotides are TGTGCCAGCAGTCCCTCGGGGGGTTTAGTTAGGACTGAAGCTTTCTTT. Protein product: CASSPSGGLVRTEAFF.

This clone was picked up a small number of times. V usage is TRBV6-6 and J usage is TRBJ1-1; TRBD1 agrees at 9 bases. CDR1 is MNHNY, CDR2 SVGAGI, per germline (reference sequence). The CDR3 runs 13 residues. The V and J ends lost 5 bases and 11 bases, in that order; junction bases with no gene match: 9. CDR3 DNA: TGTGCCAGCAGTAGACAGGGGGTCCTAGGGGCTTTCTTT. This sequence encodes CASSRQGVLGAFF.

V is TRBV6-5 and J is TRBJ1-2; D unresolved. The CDR3 has 11 residues. V was trimmed by 6 bases and J by 2 bases, leaving 4 bases between them. Germline CDR1 and CDR2: MNHEY and SVGAGI. Here the CDR3 DNA reads TGTGCCAGCAGCCTCAACTATGGCTACACCTTC. Its translation: CASSLNYGYTF.